This TCR beta chain was profiled in a study of blood T cell repertoires in COVID-19. Study as a whole: The United States, Italy and Spain provided the acute and convalescent COVID-19 samples.

Original handling: Using reference gene primer amplification, nucleated cell counts were estimated. Clones were sequenced by immunoSEQ multiplex PCR, and TCRdb holds only the in-frame ones, with some missing. For V, J and clone size, that table is used; D and trimming come from the DNA. This table holds over 250,000 clones, roughly 86% found once. V lost 1 base to trimming and J lost 9 bases; unmatched junction nucleotides: 2. This CDR3 has 14 amino acids. Germline V gene sequence: CDR1 SEHNR, CDR2 FQNEAQ (reference sequence). The study recruited people aged about 18 to 95 years across under 25 US areas. Cohort 3 donors counted as recovered after two negative PCRs, clearance, or resolved symptoms.

Source material: PBMCs or T cells enriched from blood (not recorded which). The receptor was isolated from a woman in her sixties who had recovered from COVID-19. V usage is TRBV7-9 and J usage is TRBJ2-1, with 11 bases fitting TRBD2. CDR3 sequence reads: CASSLEGLAVEQFF. The DNA of the CDR3 is TGTGCCAGCAGCTTAGAGGGACTAGCGGTTGAGCAGTTCTTC.